The sequence of this TCR beta chain was determined in a study of blood T cell repertoires in COVID-19. In terms of age and location, participants ranged from roughly 18 to 100 years and lived in about 25 US areas. Trimming took 6 bases from V and 5 from J, leaving 17 bases between them. The CDR3 loop spans 14 amino acids. CDR1 is SGHTA, CDR2 FQGNSA, per germline. Sequencing was performed with immunoSEQ multiplex PCR; in TCRdb, only in-frame clones are kept and a portion is missing. This sample carries 140,000 to 150,000 clones, roughly 90% of them seen once, and the ten largest clones take 1.2%. Sequencing was carried out using PBMCs or T cells enriched from blood (not recorded which). The chain has TRBV7-2 and TRBJ2-7; TRBD2 might be the D (7 bases). This clonotype originated in a woman younger than 45 with acute COVID-19. CDR3 amino acids: CASSRGGAWNEQYF. The DNA for the CDR3 is TGTGCCAGCAGTCGAGGGGGGGCGTGGAACGAGCAGTACTTC.